These T cell receptor beta chains were read from a single sample in a study of cytomegalovirus exposure and HLA in healthy donors. Profiling relied on immunoSEQ multiplex PCR, and the TCRdb table lists in-frame clones only, not all of them. The profile shows 120,000 to 150,000 clones, around 78% of them singletons. The specimen sequenced was PBMCs. These receptors all stem from a male donor in good health and CMV-seronegative. The CDR3 runs from the conserved cysteine through the conserved F or W. A D gene is named only where the DNA matches it firmly. For some rows the clone size is stated as once, few or many, or as a class when expanded; others skip it.

d_gene,abundance,j_gene,len,v_gene,CDR3aa,CDR3nt
TRBD1,.,TRBJ1-6,16,TRBV5-4,CASSSGQGAFRSPLHF,TGTGCCAGCAGCTCGGGACAGGGCGCTTTCAGATCACCCCTCCACTTT
TRBD1,.,TRBJ1-1,14,TRBV27,CASSLFGTDDEAFF,TGTGCCAGCAGTTTATTCGGGACAGACGATGAAGCTTTCTTT
.,.,TRBJ1-2,14,TRBV5-6,CASSSGGKNYGYTF,TGTGCCAGCAGCTCGGGGGGAAAGAACTATGGCTACACCTTC
TRBD1,.,TRBJ1-6,17,TRBV7-6,CASSFLPDRLFNSPLHF,TGTGCCAGCAGCTTCTTACCGGACAGGTTATTTAATTCACCCCTCCACTTT
.,few,TRBJ1-2,12,TRBV29-1,CSVVRVDYGYTF,TGCAGCGTGGTCAGGGTTGACTATGGCTACACCTTC
.,.,TRBJ2-7,15,TRBV6-9,CASSPGIPLGYEQYF,TGTGCCAGCAGCCCAGGGATCCCCCTCGGGTACGAGCAGTACTTC
.,.,TRBJ2-1,15,TRBV5-4,CASSFPARGLSEQFF,TGTGCCAGCAGCTTCCCCGCGAGGGGACTTAGTGAGCAGTTCTTC
.,.,TRBJ2-7,12,TRBV6-1,CASLADSYEQYF,TGTGCCAGCTTGGCGGATTCCTACGAGCAGTACTTC
.,.,TRBJ2-7,13,TRBV7-2,CASSRGFANEQYF,TGTGCCAGCAGCCGGGGGTTCGCTAACGAGCAGTACTTC
TRBD2,once,TRBJ2-1,16,TRBV5-6,CASSFTGLAEYNEQFF,TGTGCCAGCAGCTTTACGGGACTAGCGGAATACAATGAGCAGTTCTTC
.,.,TRBJ2-7,13,TRBV4-3,CASSHSQGYEQYF,TGCGCCAGCAGCCATTCCCAGGGTTACGAGCAGTACTTC
TRBD2,.,TRBJ2-2,17,TRBV7-3,CASSLSFGGGVSGELFF,TGTGCCAGCAGCCTCTCATTTGGCGGGGGAGTATCCGGGGAGCTGTTTTTT
.,.,TRBJ1-1,16,TRBV5-1,CASSYGRGTLGTEAFF,TGCGCCAGCAGCTATGGCAGGGGCACCTTGGGCACTGAAGCTTTCTTT
.,.,TRBJ1-4,14,TRBV2,CASSPQGIGEKLFF,TGTGCCAGCAGTCCTCAGGGGATAGGGGAAAAACTGTTTTTT
.,once,TRBJ1-1,13,TRBV7-9,CASSLSEGTEAFF,TGTGCCAGCAGCTTATCGGAAGGGACAGAAGCTTTCTTT
TRBD2,.,TRBJ2-1,15,TRBV5-1,CASSWGTSPYNEQFF,TGCGCCAGCAGCTGGGGGACTAGTCCCTACAATGAGCAGTTCTTC
.,.,TRBJ2-5,15,TRBV29-1,CSVDHRGRGQETQYF,TGCAGCGTTGATCACCGCGGGCGGGGCCAAGAGACCCAGTACTTC
TRBD1,.,TRBJ1-5,15,TRBV4-1,CASSPQTGGGQPQHF,TGCGCCAGCAGCCCCCAGACAGGGGGCGGTCAGCCCCAGCATTTT
.,.,TRBJ1-2,13,TRBV5-1,CASSVREHGVYTF,TGCGCCAGCAGCGTCCGGGAGCATGGGGTCTACACCTTC
.,.,TRBJ2-3,14,TRBV5-1,CASSLFRATDTQYF,TGCGCCAGCAGCTTGTTCAGGGCAACAGATACGCAGTATTTT
.,.,TRBJ1-5,17,TRBV21-1,CATEQIPGTGDWEPQHF,TGTGCCACCGAACAGATCCCCGGGACAGGGGACTGGGAGCCCCAGCATTTT
.,.,TRBJ2-6,17,TRBV7-9,CASSLARSSSGANVLTF,TGTGCCAGCAGCTTAGCCCGGTCCTCTTCTGGGGCCAACGTCCTGACTTTC
.,few,TRBJ2-7,12,TRBV5-1,CASSPDTYEQYF,TGCGCCAGCAGCCCAGATACCTACGAGCAGTACTTC
.,.,TRBJ1-1,13,TRBV7-9,CASSLPMDSEAFF,TGTGCCAGCAGCCTACCCATGGACAGCGAAGCTTTCTTT
TRBD2,few,TRBJ2-3,17,TRBV7-6,CASSLAVLAGGIDTQYF,TGTGCCAGCAGCTTAGCGGTTCTAGCGGGAGGTATTGACACGCAGTATTTT
TRBD2,.,TRBJ2-3,17,TRBV10-3,CAVSKLGTSGEGDTQYF,TGTGCCGTCAGTAAACTCGGGACTAGCGGGGAAGGGGATACGCAGTATTTT
.,.,TRBJ2-7,13,TRBV29-1,CSGKRADSYEQYF,TGCAGCGGCAAGCGGGCCGACTCCTACGAGCAGTACTTC
.,.,TRBJ2-2,16,TRBV15,CATSSSPGHETGELFF,TGTGCCACCAGCAGTTCACCGGGACACGAAACCGGGGAGCTGTTTTTT
.,few,TRBJ1-1,13,TRBV29-1,CSGLQGEGTEAFF,TGCAGCGGTTTACAGGGTGAGGGCACTGAAGCTTTCTTT
.,.,TRBJ2-7,12,TRBV13,CASSQGTYEQYF,TGTGCCAGCAGCCAGGGGACCTACGAGCAGTACTTC
TRBD1,once,TRBJ2-1,14,TRBV6-1,CASSDGTGSSEQFF,TGTGCCAGCAGCGACGGGACAGGTAGTAGTGAGCAGTTCTTC
.,.,TRBJ1-4,15,TRBV2,CAGLRGVGANEKLFF,TGTGCCGGTTTACGGGGTGTGGGAGCTAATGAAAAACTGTTTTTT
.,.,TRBJ2-7,15,TRBV5-6,CASSLSGPGSYEQYF,TGTGCCAGCAGCTTGTCAGGGCCAGGCTCCTACGAGCAGTACTTC
TRBD1,.,TRBJ1-2,19,TRBV5-4,CASSHTTGQGAPTNYGYTF,TGTGCCAGCAGCCACACGACCGGACAGGGTGCCCCTACTAACTATGGCTACACCTTC
TRBD1,once,TRBJ2-7,15,TRBV5-1,CASSYSGTGGREQYF,TGCGCCAGCAGCTATTCCGGGACAGGGGGCCGCGAGCAGTACTTC
.,.,TRBJ2-5,13,TRBV7-9,CASSFLDRETQYF,TGTGCCAGCAGCTTCCTAGACCGGGAGACCCAGTACTTC